This is a list of T cell receptor beta chains from one sample in a study of cytomegalovirus exposure and HLA in healthy donors. Clones were sequenced by immunoSEQ multiplex PCR, and TCRdb holds only the in-frame ones, with some missing. The repertoire holds 200,000 to 250,000 clones, with around 84% as singletons. The specimen was PBMCs. The receptors here all came from a girl aged 2 to 9 in good health and CMV-seronegative. Each CDR3 is given with its conserved first and last residue. The order of the fields is V gene, D gene, J gene, clone size, CDR3 protein, CDR3 DNA. D genes are given only for firm matches. Clone size is not always given. Where it is, it says once, few, many or a class for expanded clones.

v_call: TRBV7-2
d_call: TRBD2
j_call: TRBJ2-2
clone_size: .
cdr3_aa: CASSSRLAGRNTGELFF
cdr3_nt: TGTGCCAGCAGCTCACGACTAGCGGGCCGGAACACCGGGGAGCTGTTTTTT

v_call: TRBV9
d_call: .
j_call: TRBJ1-3
clone_size: .
cdr3_aa: CASSVEAVGFSGNTIYF
cdr3_nt: TGTGCCAGCAGCGTAGAGGCGGTTGGGTTTTCTGGAAACACCATATATTTT

v_call: TRBV4-1
d_call: TRBD1
j_call: TRBJ2-6
clone_size: .
cdr3_aa: CASSLMGTAISGANVLTF
cdr3_nt: TGCGCCAGCAGCCTCATGGGGACAGCCATCTCTGGGGCCAACGTCCTGACTTTC

v_call: TRBV23-1
d_call: .
j_call: TRBJ1-1
clone_size: .
cdr3_aa: CASGWRGTEAFF
cdr3_nt: TGCGCCAGCGGCTGGAGAGGAACTGAAGCTTTCTTT

v_call: TRBV6-1
d_call: TRBD1
j_call: TRBJ1-2
clone_size: .
cdr3_aa: CASSDRGLASGGYTF
cdr3_nt: TGTGCCAGCAGTGACAGGGGGCTGGCCTCGGGTGGCTACACCTTC

v_call: TRBV6-1
d_call: .
j_call: TRBJ1-5
clone_size: .
cdr3_aa: CASRPQEEGNQPQHF
cdr3_nt: TGTGCCAGCAGGCCCCAGGAGGAGGGGAATCAGCCCCAGCATTTT

v_call: TRBV15
d_call: TRBD1
j_call: TRBJ1-2
clone_size: .
cdr3_aa: CATSRVETGGGGYGYTF
cdr3_nt: TGTGCCACCAGCAGAGTGGAAACAGGGGGCGGTGGCTATGGCTACACCTTC

v_call: TRBV9
d_call: .
j_call: TRBJ2-3
clone_size: .
cdr3_aa: CASSVDPGGSSTDTQYF
cdr3_nt: TGTGCCAGCAGCGTAGACCCGGGGGGCTCGAGCACAGATACGCAGTATTTT

v_call: TRBV6-1
d_call: TRBD1
j_call: TRBJ1-1
clone_size: .
cdr3_aa: CASSEADRRGTEAFF
cdr3_nt: TGTGCCAGCAGTGAGGCGGACAGGCGTGGCACTGAAGCTTTCTTT

v_call: TRBV2
d_call: .
j_call: TRBJ2-1
clone_size: .
cdr3_aa: CASSSTSYNEQFF
cdr3_nt: TGTGCCAGCAGCTCGACTTCCTACAATGAGCAGTTCTTC

v_call: TRBV10-1
d_call: .
j_call: TRBJ2-5
clone_size: .
cdr3_aa: CASSRTEETQYF
cdr3_nt: TGCGCCAGCAGTCGGACAGAAGAGACCCAGTACTTC

v_call: TRBV9
d_call: TRBD2
j_call: TRBJ2-1
clone_size: .
cdr3_aa: CASSPFGGRRGGGYEQFF
cdr3_nt: TGTGCCAGCAGCCCCTTTGGGGGTAGGCGGGGGGGTGGCTATGAGCAGTTCTTC

v_call: TRBV9
d_call: .
j_call: TRBJ1-5
clone_size: .
cdr3_aa: CASSGRNSNQPQHF
cdr3_nt: TGTGCCAGCAGCGGCAGGAATAGCAATCAGCCCCAGCATTTT

v_call: TRBV6-1
d_call: TRBD2
j_call: TRBJ2-7
clone_size: .
cdr3_aa: CASSALRTSGRKEQYF
cdr3_nt: TGTGCCAGCAGTGCCCTACGGACTAGCGGGAGGAAGGAGCAGTACTTC

v_call: TRBV28
d_call: .
j_call: TRBJ1-2
clone_size: .
cdr3_aa: CASSQYIGGLNYGYTF
cdr3_nt: TGTGCCAGCAGTCAGTACATCGGGGGGCTGAACTATGGCTACACCTTC

v_call: TRBV6-5
d_call: .
j_call: TRBJ2-4
clone_size: once
cdr3_aa: CASSSRRDIQYF
cdr3_nt: TGTGCCAGCAGTTCCCGACGGGACATTCAGTACTTC

v_call: TRBV2
d_call: TRBD2
j_call: TRBJ2-3
clone_size: .
cdr3_aa: CASSEGLAGTTDTQYF
cdr3_nt: TGTGCCAGCAGTGAAGGTCTAGCGGGGACCACAGATACGCAGTATTTT

v_call: TRBV7-3
d_call: .
j_call: TRBJ2-2
clone_size: .
cdr3_aa: CASSLIQTSNTGELFF
cdr3_nt: TGTGCCAGCAGCTTAATCCAGACTTCGAACACCGGGGAGCTGTTTTTT

v_call: TRBV6-5
d_call: .
j_call: TRBJ1-5
clone_size: .
cdr3_aa: CASSSFNQPQHF
cdr3_nt: TGTGCCAGCAGTTCGTTCAATCAGCCCCAGCATTTT

v_call: TRBV29-1
d_call: TRBD1
j_call: TRBJ1-1
clone_size: .
cdr3_aa: CSVDRGGNTEAFF
cdr3_nt: TGCAGCGTCGACAGGGGTGGTAACACTGAAGCTTTCTTT

v_call: TRBV7-2
d_call: .
j_call: TRBJ2-7
clone_size: .
cdr3_aa: CASSLTLRGEQYF
cdr3_nt: TGTGCCAGCAGCTTAACCCTTCGAGGCGAGCAGTACTTC

v_call: TRBV14
d_call: TRBD1
j_call: TRBJ1-6
clone_size: .
cdr3_aa: CASSQLQGTPLHF
cdr3_nt: TGTGCCAGCAGCCAACTACAGGGGACACCCCTCCACTTT

v_call: TRBV20-1
d_call: TRBD1
j_call: TRBJ1-2
clone_size: once
cdr3_aa: CSVRQGHGYTF
cdr3_nt: TGCAGTGTTAGACAGGGGCATGGCTACACCTTC

v_call: TRBV9
d_call: .
j_call: TRBJ1-5
clone_size: .
cdr3_aa: CASSVPRRTDSRDQPQHF
cdr3_nt: TGTGCCAGCAGCGTACCCAGAAGGACGGACAGCAGGGATCAGCCCCAGCATTTT

v_call: TRBV7-2
d_call: TRBD2
j_call: TRBJ2-5
clone_size: .
cdr3_aa: CASSLGLAFQETQYF
cdr3_nt: TGTGCCAGCAGCTTAGGACTAGCGTTTCAAGAGACCCAGTACTTC